The TCR beta chain under discussion was sequenced for a study of blood T cell repertoires in COVID-19. The wider study: Some COVID-19 samples were acute and others convalescent; all came from the United States, Italy and Spain. Sources were T cells, B-cell-depleted T cells, or PBMCs; the material itself was cDNA or gDNA.

Original handling: How many nucleated cells were present was estimated from reference gene primer amplification. Sequenced by immunoSEQ multiplex PCR; TCRdb stores in-frame clones only, minus some. The DNA gave D and trimming, while V, J and clone size come from that table. The sample holds 130,000 or so clones, around 89% seen once. Followed longitudinally, the Seattle patients had been enrolled during active infection. The V and J ends lost 7 bases and 2 bases, in that order; junction bases with no gene match: 7. The CDR3 extends over 15 amino acids. CDR1 and CDR2 (germline): LNHDA, SQIVND (reference sequence).

The sequencing input was peripheral blood. The chain is built from TRBV19 and TRBJ1-2, with TRBD1 identical over 10 bases. This clonotype was obtained from a man aged 55 to 70 with COVID-19, enrolled during active disease. CDR3 sequence: CASTRAGQGNYGYTF. The CDR3 bases are TGTGCCAGTACCCGAGCGGGACAGGGGAACTATGGCTACACCTTC.